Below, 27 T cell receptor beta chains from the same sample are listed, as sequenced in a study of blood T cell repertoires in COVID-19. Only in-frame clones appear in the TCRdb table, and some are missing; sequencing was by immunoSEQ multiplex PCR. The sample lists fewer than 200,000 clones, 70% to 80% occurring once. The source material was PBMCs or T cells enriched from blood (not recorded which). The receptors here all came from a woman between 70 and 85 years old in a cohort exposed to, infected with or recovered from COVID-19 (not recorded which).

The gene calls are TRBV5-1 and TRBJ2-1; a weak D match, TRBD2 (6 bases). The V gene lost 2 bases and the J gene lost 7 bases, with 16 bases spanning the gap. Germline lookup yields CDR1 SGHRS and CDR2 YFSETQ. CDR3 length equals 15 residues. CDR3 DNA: TGCGCCAGCAGCTTAAATCTGGGCGGGATTAATGAGCAGTTCTTC. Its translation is CASSLNLGGINEQFF.

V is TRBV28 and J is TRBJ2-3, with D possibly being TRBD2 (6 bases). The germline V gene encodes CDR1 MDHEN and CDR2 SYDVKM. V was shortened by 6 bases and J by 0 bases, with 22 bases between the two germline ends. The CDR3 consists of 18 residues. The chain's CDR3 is CASRSRAGKFSSTDTQYF. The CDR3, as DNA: TGTGCCAGCAGATCCCGGGCGGGGAAGTTCTCTAGCACAGATACGCAGTATTTT.

The CDR3 loop is CASREDAAYNEQFF. As DNA, the CDR3 is TGTGCCAGCAGGGAGGACGCCGCCTACAATGAGCAGTTCTTC. The J gene is TRBJ2-1, the V gene TRBV2, with a possible D match to TRBD2 (5 bases). V lost 6 bases and J 2 bases, leaving 11 bases between the germline ends. This CDR3 contains 14 residues. The germline V gene encodes CDR1 SNHLY and CDR2 FYNNEI.

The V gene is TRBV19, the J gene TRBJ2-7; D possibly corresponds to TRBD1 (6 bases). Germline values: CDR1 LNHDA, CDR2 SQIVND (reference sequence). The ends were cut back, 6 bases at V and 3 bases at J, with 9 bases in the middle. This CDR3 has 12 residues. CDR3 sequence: CASSRGGYEQYF. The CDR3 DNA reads TGTGCCAGTAGCAGAGGGGGCTACGAGCAGTACTTC.

The CDR3 loop is CASSLGGMNTEAFF. The CDR3 coding sequence is TGCGCCAGCAGCCTCGGAGGGATGAACACTGAAGCTTTCTTT. The rearrangement uses TRBV5-1 and TRBJ1-1; D gene uncertain. CDR3 length: 14 amino acids. Deletions cut 4 bases from V and 0 bases from J, with 10 bases between. Per germline, CDR1 SGHRS and CDR2 YFSETQ. The full variable domain, completed using reference TRBV5-1 and TRBJ1-1, is KAGVTQTPRYLIKTRGQQVTLSCSPISGHRSVSWYQQTPGQGLQFLFEYFSETQRNKGNFPGRFSGRQFSNSRSEMNVSTLELGDSALYLCASSLGGMNTEAFFGQGTRLTVV.

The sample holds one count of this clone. The CDR3: CASSFTGGTEEQYF. CDR3 nucleotides: TGTGCCAGCAGCTTTACGGGAGGCACGGAGGAGCAGTACTTC. V gene TRBV7-9 combines with J gene TRBJ2-7, with 7 nucleotides matching TRBD2. This CDR3 spans 14 amino acids. V dropped 3 bases and J dropped 7; count of bases not matched to a gene: 9. CDR1 SEHNR and CDR2 FQNEAQ come from the germline V gene (reference sequence).

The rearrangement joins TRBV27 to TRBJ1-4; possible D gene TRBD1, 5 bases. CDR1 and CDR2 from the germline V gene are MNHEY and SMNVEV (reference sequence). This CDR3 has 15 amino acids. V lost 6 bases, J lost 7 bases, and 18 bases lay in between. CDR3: CASRPPGGVGEKLFF. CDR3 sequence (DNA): TGTGCCAGCAGGCCCCCGGGGGGGGTGGGTGAAAAACTGTTTTTT.

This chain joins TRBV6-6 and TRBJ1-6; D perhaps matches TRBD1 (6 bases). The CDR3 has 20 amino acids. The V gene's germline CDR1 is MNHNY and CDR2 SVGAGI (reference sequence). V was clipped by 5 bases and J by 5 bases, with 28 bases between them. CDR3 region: CASSPHPGRGHPMNNSPLHF. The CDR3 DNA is TGTGCCAGCAGTCCACATCCGGGCAGGGGCCACCCCATGAATAATTCACCCCTCCACTTT.

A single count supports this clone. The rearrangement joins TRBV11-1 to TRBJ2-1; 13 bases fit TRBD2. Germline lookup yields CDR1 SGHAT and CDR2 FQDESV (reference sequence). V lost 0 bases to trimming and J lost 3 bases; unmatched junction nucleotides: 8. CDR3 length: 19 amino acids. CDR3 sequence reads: CASSLAPTSGRSFYNEQFF. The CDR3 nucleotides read TGTGCCAGCAGCTTAGCCCCGACTAGCGGGAGGTCGTTCTACAATGAGCAGTTCTTC.

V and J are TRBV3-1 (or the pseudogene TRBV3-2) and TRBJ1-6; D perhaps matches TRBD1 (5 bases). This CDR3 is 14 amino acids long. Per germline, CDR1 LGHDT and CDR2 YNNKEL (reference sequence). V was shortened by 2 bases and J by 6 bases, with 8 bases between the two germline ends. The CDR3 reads CASSQTGRNSPLHF. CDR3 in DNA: TGTGCCAGCAGCCAAACAGGTCGTAATTCACCCCTCCACTTT.

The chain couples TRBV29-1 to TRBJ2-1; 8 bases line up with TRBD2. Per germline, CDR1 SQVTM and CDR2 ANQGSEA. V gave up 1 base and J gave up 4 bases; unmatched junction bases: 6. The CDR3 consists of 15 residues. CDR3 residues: CSVEGGGGPYNEQFF. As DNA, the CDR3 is TGCAGCGTTGAAGGCGGCGGGGGGCCTTACAATGAGCAGTTCTTC.

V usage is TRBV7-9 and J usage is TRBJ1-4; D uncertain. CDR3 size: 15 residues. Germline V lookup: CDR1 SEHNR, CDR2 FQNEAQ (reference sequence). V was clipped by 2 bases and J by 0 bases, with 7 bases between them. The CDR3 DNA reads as TGTGCCAGCAGCTTAACTCACCCAACTAATGAAAAACTGTTTTTT. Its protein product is CASSLTHPTNEKLFF.

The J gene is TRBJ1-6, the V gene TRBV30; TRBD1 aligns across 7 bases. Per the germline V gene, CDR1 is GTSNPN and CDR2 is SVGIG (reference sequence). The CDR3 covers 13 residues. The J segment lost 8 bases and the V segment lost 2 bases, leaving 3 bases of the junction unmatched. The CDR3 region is CAWSRQGDSPLHF. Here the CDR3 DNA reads TGTGCCTGGAGTAGACAGGGAGATTCACCCCTCCACTTT.

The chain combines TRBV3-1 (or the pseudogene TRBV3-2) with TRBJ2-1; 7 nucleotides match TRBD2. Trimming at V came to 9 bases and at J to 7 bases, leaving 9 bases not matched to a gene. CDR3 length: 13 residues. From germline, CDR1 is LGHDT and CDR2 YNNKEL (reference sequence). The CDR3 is CASSTSFRNEQFF. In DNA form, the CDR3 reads TGTGCCAGTTCGACTAGCTTCAGGAATGAGCAGTTCTTC.

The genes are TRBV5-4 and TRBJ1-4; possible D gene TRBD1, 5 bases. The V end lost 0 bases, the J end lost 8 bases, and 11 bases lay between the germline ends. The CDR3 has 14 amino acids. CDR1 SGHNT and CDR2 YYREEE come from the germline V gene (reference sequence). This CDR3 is CASSLDAGVEKLFF. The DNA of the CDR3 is TGTGCCAGCAGCTTGGACGCGGGGGTGGAAAAACTGTTTTTT.

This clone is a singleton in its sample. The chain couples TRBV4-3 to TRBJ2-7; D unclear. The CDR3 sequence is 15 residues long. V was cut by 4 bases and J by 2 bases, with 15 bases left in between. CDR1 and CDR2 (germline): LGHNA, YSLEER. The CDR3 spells CASSPEHRFAYEQYF. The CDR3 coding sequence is TGCGCCAGCAGCCCCGAGCACAGATTCGCCTACGAGCAGTACTTC.

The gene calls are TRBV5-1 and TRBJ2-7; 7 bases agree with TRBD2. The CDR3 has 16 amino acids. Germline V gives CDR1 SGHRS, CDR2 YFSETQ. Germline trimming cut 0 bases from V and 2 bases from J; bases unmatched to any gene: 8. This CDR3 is CASSLEASGYTYEQYF. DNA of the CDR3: TGCGCCAGCAGCTTGGAGGCTAGCGGTTACACCTACGAGCAGTACTTC.

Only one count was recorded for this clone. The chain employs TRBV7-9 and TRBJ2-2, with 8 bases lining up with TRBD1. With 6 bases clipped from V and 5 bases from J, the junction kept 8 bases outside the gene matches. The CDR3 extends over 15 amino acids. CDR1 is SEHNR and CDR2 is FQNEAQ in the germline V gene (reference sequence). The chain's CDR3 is CASRKTGELTGELFF. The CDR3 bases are TGTGCCAGCAGGAAGACAGGGGAATTGACCGGGGAGCTGTTTTTT.

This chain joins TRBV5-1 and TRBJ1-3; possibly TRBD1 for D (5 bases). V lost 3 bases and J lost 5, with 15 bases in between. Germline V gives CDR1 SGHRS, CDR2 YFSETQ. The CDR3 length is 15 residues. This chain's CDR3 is CASSSVIQDRNTIYF. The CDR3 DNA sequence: TGCGCCAGCAGCTCCGTAATACAGGATAGAAACACCATATATTTT.

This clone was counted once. CDR3 region: CASSRQGLAGATYNEQFF. CDR3 nucleotide sequence: TGCGCCAGCAGCCGCCAGGGACTAGCGGGAGCGACCTACAATGAGCAGTTCTTC. The rearrangement links TRBV5-1 to TRBJ2-1, with 14 bases matching TRBD2. The junction had 8 bases not matched to a gene; V was cut back by 4 bases and J by 2 bases. CDR1 and CDR2 from the germline V gene are SGHRS and YFSETQ. The CDR3 extends over 18 amino acids.

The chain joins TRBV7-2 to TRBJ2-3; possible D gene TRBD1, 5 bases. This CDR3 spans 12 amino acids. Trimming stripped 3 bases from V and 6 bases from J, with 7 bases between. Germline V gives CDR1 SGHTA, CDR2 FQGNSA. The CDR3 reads CASSLGRDTQYF. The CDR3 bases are TGTGCCAGCAGCTTGGGGCGGGATACGCAGTATTTT.

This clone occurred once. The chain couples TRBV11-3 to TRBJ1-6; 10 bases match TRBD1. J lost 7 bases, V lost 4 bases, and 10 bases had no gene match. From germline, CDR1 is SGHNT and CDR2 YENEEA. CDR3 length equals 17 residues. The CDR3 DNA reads TGTGCCAGCAGCTCCCGGGACAGGGGCCTCTCAAATTCACCCCTCCACTTT. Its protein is CASSSRDRGLSNSPLHF.

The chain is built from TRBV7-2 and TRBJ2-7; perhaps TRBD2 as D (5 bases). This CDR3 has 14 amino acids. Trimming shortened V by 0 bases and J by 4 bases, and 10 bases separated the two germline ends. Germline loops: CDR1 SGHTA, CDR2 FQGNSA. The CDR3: CASSLAGEFYEQYF. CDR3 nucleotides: TGTGCCAGCAGCTTAGCGGGAGAGTTTTACGAGCAGTACTTC.

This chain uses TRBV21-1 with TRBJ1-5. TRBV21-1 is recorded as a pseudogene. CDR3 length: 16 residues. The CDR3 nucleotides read TGTGCCAGCACCAAAGGCGTCACCACCTGCAATCAGCCCCAGCATTTT. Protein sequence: CASTKGVTTCNQPQHF.

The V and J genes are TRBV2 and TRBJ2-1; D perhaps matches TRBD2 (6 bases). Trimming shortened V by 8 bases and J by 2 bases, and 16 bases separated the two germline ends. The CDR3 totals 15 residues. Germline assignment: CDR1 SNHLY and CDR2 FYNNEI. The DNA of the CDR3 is TGTGCCAGCCGGAGACTAGTCGGTGCCTACAATGAGCAGTTCTTC. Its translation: CASRRLVGAYNEQFF.

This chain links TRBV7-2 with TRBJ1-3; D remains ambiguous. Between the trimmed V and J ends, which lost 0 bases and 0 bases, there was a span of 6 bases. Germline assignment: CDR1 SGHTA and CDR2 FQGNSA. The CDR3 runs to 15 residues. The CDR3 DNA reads TGTGCCAGCAGCTTAGCTTCCAACTCTGGAAACACCATATATTTT. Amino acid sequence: CASSLASNSGNTIYF. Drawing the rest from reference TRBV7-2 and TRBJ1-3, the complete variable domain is GAGVSQSPSNKVTEKGKDVELRCDPISGHTALYWYRQSLGQGLEFLIYFQGNSAPDKSGLPSDRFSAERTGGSVSTLTIQRTQQEDSAVYLCASSLASNSGNTIYFGEGSWLTVV.

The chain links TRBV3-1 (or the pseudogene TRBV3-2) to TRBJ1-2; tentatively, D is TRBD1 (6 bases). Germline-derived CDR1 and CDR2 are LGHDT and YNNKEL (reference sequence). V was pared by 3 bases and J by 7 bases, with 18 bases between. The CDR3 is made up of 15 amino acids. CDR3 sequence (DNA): TGTGCCAGCAGCCATAACAGGGAGGGAAGGGGTGGCTACACCTTC. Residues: CASSHNREGRGGYTF.